Shown below are 15 T cell receptor beta chains from a single sample sequenced in a study of cytomegalovirus exposure and HLA in healthy donors. PCR was performed using 60 Vbeta and 13 Jbeta primers. Measured with immunoSEQ multiplex PCR; TCRdb has only the in-frame clones, and not every one. The table has around 100,000 clones, over 75% seen once. The sample was PBMCs. These receptors were collected from a man aged 40-49 years in good health and CMV-seropositive.

The chain joins TRBV11-2 to TRBJ1-1, with 7 nucleotides matching TRBD1. The length of the CDR3 is 13 residues. Trimming took 4 bases from V and 7 from J; bases not matched to a gene: 6. In germline, CDR1 is SGHAT, CDR2 FQNNGV. CDR3 in DNA: TGTGCCAGCAGCTCCCTAGGACAGGTTGAAGCTTTCTTT. The encoded protein is CASSSLGQVEAFF.

The genes are TRBV11-1 and TRBJ1-1, with 9 bases matching TRBD1. With V trimmed by 3 bases and J by 11 bases, 1 base remained unmatched. Germline CDR1 and CDR2: SGHAT and FQDESV (reference sequence). The length of the CDR3 is 11 residues. CDR3 protein: CASSFDRGAFF. CDR3 nucleotides: TGTGCCAGCAGCTTTGACAGGGGGGCTTTCTTT.

The CDR3 DNA reads as TGTGCCAGCAGCTTATATGAGGACAGCTTGAACACTGAAGCTTTCTTT. Its translation: CASSLYEDSLNTEAFF. The chain carries TRBV7-9 and TRBJ1-1; D is perhaps TRBD1 (6 bases). The V end was cut by 2 bases, the J end by 0 bases, with 13 bases between. Germline V gene data show CDR1 as SEHNR and CDR2 as FQNEAQ (reference sequence). This CDR3 comprises 16 residues.

The gene calls are TRBV9 and TRBJ1-1; D possibly corresponds to TRBD1 (5 bases). The length of the CDR3 is 14 residues. Trimming cost V 5 bases and J 2 bases, with 13 bases left between them. Germline V gives CDR1 SGDLS, CDR2 YYNGEE. Here the CDR3 reads CASRAGLSNTEAFF. The CDR3 DNA is TGTGCCAGCAGAGCGGGACTTAGTAACACTGAAGCTTTCTTT.

The rearrangement uses TRBV7-9 and TRBJ2-7; D not certain. This CDR3 region has 15 residues. The germline V and J ends were trimmed by 4 bases and 5 bases, with 18 bases remaining between them. CDR1 and CDR2 from the germline V gene are SEHNR and FQNEAQ (reference sequence). The CDR3 DNA is TGTGCCAGCAGCTCCTGGGCAAACGGAACTCACGAGCAGTACTTC. Its protein product is CASSSWANGTHEQYF.

The chain combines TRBV5-1 with TRBJ1-1; 8 bases line up with TRBD1. Germline-derived CDR1 and CDR2 are SGHRS and YFSETQ. The CDR3 is made up of 14 amino acids. J lost 1 base, V lost 4 bases, and 3 bases had no gene match. In DNA, the CDR3 is TGCGCCAGCAGCCACAGGGGGGGGAACACTGAAGCTTTCTTT. Amino acids: CASSHRGGNTEAFF.

About this clone itself: Other DNA sequences in the sample encode the same CDR3. This chain links TRBV5-1 with TRBJ1-1; D is perhaps TRBD1 (6 bases). Germline V gene data show CDR1 as SGHRS and CDR2 as YFSETQ. This CDR3 comprises 14 residues. The germline V and J ends were trimmed by 0 bases and 5 bases, with 11 bases remaining between them. In DNA, the CDR3 is TGCGCCAGCAGCTTGGCAGGGGAAGGGACTGAAGCTTTCTTT. This translates into CASSLAGEGTEAFF.

The V and J genes are TRBV6-1 and TRBJ2-2; tentative D call: TRBD2 (5 bases). V lost 4 bases and J lost 1, with 13 bases in between. Germline CDR1 MNHNS, CDR2 SASEGT. This CDR3 is built from 16 residues. The CDR3 sequence is CASSVGAALNTGELFF. The CDR3 coding sequence is TGTGCCAGCAGTGTGGGAGCGGCATTGAACACCGGGGAGCTGTTTTTT.

The chain joins TRBV9 to TRBJ1-2, with D possibly being TRBD1 (6 bases). The V gene's germline CDR1 is SGDLS and CDR2 YYNGEE. Deletions cut 4 bases from V and 4 bases from J, with 20 bases between. The CDR3 has 16 amino acids. CDR3 sequence reads: CASSLTLPTGTYGYTF. The CDR3 DNA follows: TGTGCCAGCAGCCTCACCCTACCGACAGGAACCTATGGCTACACCTTC. Based on the CDR3 plus reference TRBV9 and TRBJ1-2, the full variable domain is DSGVTQTPKHLITATGQRVTLRCSPRSGDLSVYWYQQSLDQGLQFLIQYYNGEERAKGNILERFSAQQFPDLHSELNLSSLELGDSALYFCASSLTLPTGTYGYTFGSGTRLTVV.

This rearrangement joins TRBV7-8 to TRBJ2-7; 7 nucleotides align to TRBD1. The CDR3 sequence is 16 residues long. Germline CDR1 SGHVS, CDR2 FQNEAQ. The ends lost 7 bases at V and 5 bases at J; junction bases unmatched: 17. This CDR3 reads CASTQLGGTAADEQYF. CDR3 sequence (DNA): TGTGCCAGCACCCAACTAGGTGGGACAGCGGCCGACGAGCAGTACTTC.

V is TRBV27 and J is TRBJ2-1; 9 bases match TRBD1. The CDR3 is 14 residues long. Germline V gene sequence: CDR1 MNHEY, CDR2 SMNVEV (reference sequence). The V gene end was trimmed by 8 bases and the J gene end by 9 bases; junction bases not matched to a gene: 11. The CDR3 sequence: CASCPPGTGSEQFF. DNA for the CDR3: TGTGCCAGCTGCCCACCCGGGACAGGGAGTGAGCAGTTCTTC.

The chain joins TRBV5-3 to TRBJ1-2; D not certain. TRBV5-3 is an open reading frame, and its role is uncertain. V gave up 2 bases and J gave up 1 base, with 15 bases separating them. The CDR3 spans 16 residues. The CDR3 reads CARSFEPRRVNYGYTF. The DNA of the CDR3 is TGTGCCAGAAGCTTCGAGCCTCGGCGGGTTAACTATGGCTACACCTTC.

V usage is TRBV28 and J usage is TRBJ1-1, with 7 bases that match TRBD1. Germline CDR1 MDHEN, CDR2 SYDVKM. The CDR3 totals 11 residues. Unmatched junction bases numbered 9, after V lost 10 bases and J lost 10 bases. CDR3 DNA: TGTGCCACAGGGGGGTTGGGGGGAGCTTTCTTT. Its translation is CATGGLGGAFF.

The sample holds a few counts of this clone. V gene TRBV19 combines with J gene TRBJ2-1; D perhaps matches TRBD2 (6 bases). The V and J ends lost 3 bases and 3 bases respectively, with 6 bases between them. CDR1 and CDR2 from the germline V gene are LNHDA and SQIVND (reference sequence). CDR3 length: 13 amino acids. In DNA form, the CDR3 reads TGTGCCAGTAGTATGCGGGACTACAATGAGCAGTTCTTC. Protein sequence: CASSMRDYNEQFF.

The chain joins TRBV18 to TRBJ2-1, with 9 bases aligning to TRBD1. This CDR3 is 15 amino acids long. CDR1 and CDR2 from the germline V gene are KGHSH and LQKENI. Unmatched junction bases numbered 1, after V lost 3 bases and J lost 1 base. This chain's CDR3 is CASSPGQGSYNEQFF. CDR3 DNA sequence: TGTGCCAGCTCACCTGGACAGGGGTCCTACAATGAGCAGTTCTTC.